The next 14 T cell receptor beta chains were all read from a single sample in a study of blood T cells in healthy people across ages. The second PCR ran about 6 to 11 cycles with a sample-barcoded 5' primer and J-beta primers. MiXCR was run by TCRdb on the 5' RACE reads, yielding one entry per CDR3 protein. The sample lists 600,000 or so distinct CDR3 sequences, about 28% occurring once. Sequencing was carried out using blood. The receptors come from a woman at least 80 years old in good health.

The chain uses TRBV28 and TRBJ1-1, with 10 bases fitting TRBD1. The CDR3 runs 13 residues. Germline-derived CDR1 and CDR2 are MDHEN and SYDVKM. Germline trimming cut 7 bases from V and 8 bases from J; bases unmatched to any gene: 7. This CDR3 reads CASTSGTGAEAFF. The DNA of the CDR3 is TGTGCCAGCACCTCCGGGACAGGGGCCGAAGCTTTCTTT. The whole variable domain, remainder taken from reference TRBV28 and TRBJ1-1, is DVKVTQSSRYLVKRTGEKVFLECVQDMDHENMFWYRQDPGLGLRLIYFSYDVKMKEKGDIPEGYSVSREKKERFSLILESASTNQTSMYLCASTSGTGAEAFFGQGTRLTVV.

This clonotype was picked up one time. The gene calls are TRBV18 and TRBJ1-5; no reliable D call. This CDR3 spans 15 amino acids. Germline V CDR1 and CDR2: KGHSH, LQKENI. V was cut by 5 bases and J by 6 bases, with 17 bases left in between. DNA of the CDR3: TGTGCCAGCTCAAGTTCCAGCCGTGCGGGTCAGCCCCAGCATTTT. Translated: CASSSSSRAGQPQHF. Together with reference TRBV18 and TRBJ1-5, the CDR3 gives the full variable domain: NAGVMQNPRHLVRRRGQEARLRCSPMKGHSHVYWYRQLPEEGLKFMVYLQKENIIDESGMPKERFSAEFPKEGPSILRIQQVVRGDSAAYFCASSSSSRAGQPQHFGDGTRLSIL.

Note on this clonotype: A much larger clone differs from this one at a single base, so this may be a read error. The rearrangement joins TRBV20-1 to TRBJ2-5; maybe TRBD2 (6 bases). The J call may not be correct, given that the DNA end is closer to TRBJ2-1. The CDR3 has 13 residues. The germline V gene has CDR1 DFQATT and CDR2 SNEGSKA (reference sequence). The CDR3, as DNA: TGCAGTGCTAGCGGGGGAGCCCAAGAGACCCAGTTCTTC. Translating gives CSASGGAQETQFF.

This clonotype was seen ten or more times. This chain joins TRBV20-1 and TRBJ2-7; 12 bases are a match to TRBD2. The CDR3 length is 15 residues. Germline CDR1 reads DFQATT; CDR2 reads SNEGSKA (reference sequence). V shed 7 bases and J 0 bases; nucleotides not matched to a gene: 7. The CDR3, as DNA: TGCAGTGTATCGCTAGCGGGGGGGCTCTCCTACGAGCAGTACTTC. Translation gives CSVSLAGGLSYEQYF.

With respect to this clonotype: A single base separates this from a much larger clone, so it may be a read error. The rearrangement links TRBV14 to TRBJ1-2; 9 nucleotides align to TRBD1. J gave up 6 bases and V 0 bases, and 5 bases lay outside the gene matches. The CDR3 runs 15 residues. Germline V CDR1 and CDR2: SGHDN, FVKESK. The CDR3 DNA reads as TGTGCCAGCAGCCAAGATCCTACAGGGGGCAATGGCTACACCTTC. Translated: CASSQDPTGGNGYTF.

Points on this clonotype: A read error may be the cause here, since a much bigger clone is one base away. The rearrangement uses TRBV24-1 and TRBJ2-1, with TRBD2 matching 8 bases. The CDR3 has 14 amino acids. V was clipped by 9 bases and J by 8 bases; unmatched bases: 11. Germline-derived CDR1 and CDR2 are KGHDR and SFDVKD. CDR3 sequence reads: CATDSGGPRYEQFF. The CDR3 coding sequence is TGTGCCACCGATTCGGGGGGGCCGCGGTATGAGCAGTTCTTC.

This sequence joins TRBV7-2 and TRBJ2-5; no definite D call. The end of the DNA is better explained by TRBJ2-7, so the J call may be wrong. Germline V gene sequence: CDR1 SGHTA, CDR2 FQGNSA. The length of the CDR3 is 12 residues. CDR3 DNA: TGTGCCAGCAGCCTCAACTTGGGCGAGCAGTACTTC. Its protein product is CASSLNLGEQYF.

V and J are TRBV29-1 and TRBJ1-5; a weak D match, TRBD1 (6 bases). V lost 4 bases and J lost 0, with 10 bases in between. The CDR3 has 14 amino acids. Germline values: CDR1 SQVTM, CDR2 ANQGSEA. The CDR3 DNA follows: TGCAGCGTTGGGGGACACTCTAGCAATCAGCCCCAGCATTTT. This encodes CSVGGHSSNQPQHF.

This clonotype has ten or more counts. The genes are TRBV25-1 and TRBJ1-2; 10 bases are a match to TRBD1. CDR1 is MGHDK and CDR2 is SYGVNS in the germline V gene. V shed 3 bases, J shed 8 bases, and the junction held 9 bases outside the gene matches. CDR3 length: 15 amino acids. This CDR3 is CASSETGQGSFGYTF. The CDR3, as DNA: TGTGCCAGCAGTGAGACGGGACAGGGGTCGTTCGGCTACACCTTC.

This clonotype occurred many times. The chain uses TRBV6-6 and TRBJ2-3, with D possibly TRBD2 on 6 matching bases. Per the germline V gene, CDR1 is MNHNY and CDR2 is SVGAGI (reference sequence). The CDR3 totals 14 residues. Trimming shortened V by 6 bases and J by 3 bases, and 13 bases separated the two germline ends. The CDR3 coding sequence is TGTGCCAGCAGCGGAGGGCAATGGACAGATACGCAGTATTTT. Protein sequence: CASSGGQWTDTQYF.

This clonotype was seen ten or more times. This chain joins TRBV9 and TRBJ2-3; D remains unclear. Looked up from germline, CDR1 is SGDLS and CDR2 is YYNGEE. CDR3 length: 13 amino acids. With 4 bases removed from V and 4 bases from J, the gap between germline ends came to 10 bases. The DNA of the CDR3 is TGTGCCAGCAGCTTTCAACGGTCAGATACGCAGTATTTT. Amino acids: CASSFQRSDTQYF.

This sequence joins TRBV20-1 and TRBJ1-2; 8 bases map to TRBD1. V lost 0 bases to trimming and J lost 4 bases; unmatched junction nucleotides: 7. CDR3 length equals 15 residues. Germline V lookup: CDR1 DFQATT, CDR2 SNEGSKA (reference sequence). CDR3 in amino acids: CSARDRTGSSYGYTF. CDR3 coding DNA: TGCAGTGCTAGAGATAGGACAGGGAGTTCCTATGGCTACACCTTC.

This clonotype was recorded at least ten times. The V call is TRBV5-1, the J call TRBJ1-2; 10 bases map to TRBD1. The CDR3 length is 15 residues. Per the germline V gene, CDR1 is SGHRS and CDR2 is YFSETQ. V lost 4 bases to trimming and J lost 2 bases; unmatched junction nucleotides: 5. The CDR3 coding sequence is TGCGCCAGCAGCCCGGAGGGACAGGGGAACTATGGCTACACCTTC. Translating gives CASSPEGQGNYGYTF.

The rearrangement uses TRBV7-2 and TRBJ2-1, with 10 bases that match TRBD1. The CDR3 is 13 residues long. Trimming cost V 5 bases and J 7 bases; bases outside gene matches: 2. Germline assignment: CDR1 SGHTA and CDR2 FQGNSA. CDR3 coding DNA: TGTGCCAGCAGCCGACAGGGGGCGAATGAGCAGTTCTTC. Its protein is CASSRQGANEQFF.